A selection of T cell receptor beta chains follows, all from one sample in a study of cytomegalovirus exposure and HLA in healthy donors. The data were produced by immunoSEQ multiplex PCR, yet TCRdb's version contains in-frame clones alone and is incomplete. Of fewer than 350,000 clones in the sample, roughly 88% were seen once. Sequencing used PBMCs. The source of these receptors is a woman aged 18-29 years in good health and CMV-seronegative. Both conserved end residues are part of each CDR3.

j_call: TRBJ1-5; v_call: TRBV19; cdr3_aa: CASSPPAGRARQPQHF
j_call: TRBJ1-1; v_call: TRBV6-5; cdr3_aa: CASSYLATEAFF
j_call: TRBJ2-7; v_call: TRBV27; cdr3_aa: CASTTRGSSGYEQYF
j_call: TRBJ2-2; v_call: TRBV10-2; cdr3_aa: CASSELAGNTGELFF
j_call: TRBJ1-6; v_call: TRBV27; cdr3_aa: CASSLGYGGGNSPLHF
j_call: TRBJ1-2; v_call: TRBV27; cdr3_aa: CASSTVDPGGARDGYTF
j_call: TRBJ2-3; v_call: TRBV13; cdr3_aa: CCTDTQYF
j_call: TRBJ2-3; v_call: TRBV28; cdr3_aa: CASSFRLRNTDTQYF
j_call: TRBJ1-1; v_call: TRBV28; cdr3_aa: CASSLGREYLAFF
j_call: TRBJ2-3; v_call: TRBV27; cdr3_aa: CASSPPILLAGQRDTQYF
j_call: TRBJ2-1; v_call: TRBV9; cdr3_aa: CASSPTSGRRGSYNEQFF
j_call: TRBJ1-2; v_call: TRBV30; cdr3_aa: CALLAGMEGYTF
j_call: TRBJ1-6; v_call: TRBV28; cdr3_aa: CASSLKGASYNSPLHF
j_call: TRBJ2-7; v_call: TRBV6-5; cdr3_aa: CATHGTSFPYEQYF
j_call: TRBJ2-1; v_call: TRBV25-1; cdr3_aa: CASSVLDEQFF
j_call: TRBJ2-2; v_call: TRBV10-3; cdr3_aa: CASTGKGVDTGELFF
j_call: TRBJ1-2; v_call: TRBV10-3; cdr3_aa: CAISDRQGSYGYTF
j_call: TRBJ1-2; v_call: TRBV28; cdr3_aa: CASTTRGKGAGGYTF
j_call: TRBJ2-1; v_call: TRBV7-9; cdr3_aa: CASSIAVAAGEQFF
j_call: TRBJ2-1; v_call: TRBV7-2; cdr3_aa: CASSPKRGPYNEQFF
j_call: TRBJ1-1; v_call: TRBV30; cdr3_aa: CAWTPGLDTEAFF
j_call: TRBJ1-1; v_call: TRBV5-5; cdr3_aa: CASSLLFTERTEAFF
j_call: TRBJ2-7; v_call: TRBV28; cdr3_aa: CASSFGGLYEQYF
j_call: TRBJ1-2; v_call: TRBV4-1; cdr3_aa: CASRKQGVRNGYTF
j_call: TRBJ2-5; v_call: TRBV6-6; cdr3_aa: CASSGERLAGKETQYF
j_call: TRBJ2-2; v_call: TRBV15; cdr3_aa: CATSRDLPGLTGELFF
j_call: TRBJ2-7; v_call: TRBV4-1; cdr3_aa: CASSQDWTEYEQYF
j_call: TRBJ2-7; v_call: TRBV27; cdr3_aa: CASRPLAGVYEQYF
j_call: TRBJ1-1; v_call: TRBV5-4; cdr3_aa: CASSHRNPNTEAFF
j_call: TRBJ1-5; v_call: TRBV25-1; cdr3_aa: CASSDSGNQPQHF
j_call: TRBJ2-7; v_call: TRBV28; cdr3_aa: CASKDSFYEQYF
j_call: TRBJ2-7; v_call: TRBV6-5; cdr3_aa: CASSYWSAYEQYF
j_call: TRBJ2-2; v_call: TRBV18; cdr3_aa: CASSPRSGGATGELFF
j_call: TRBJ1-5; v_call: TRBV6-5; cdr3_aa: CASSYSWQSDQPQHF